This is a list of T cell receptor beta chains from one sample in a study of blood T cell repertoires in COVID-19. Generated by immunoSEQ multiplex PCR, the TCRdb table keeps only in-frame clones and is missing some. Among approximately 100,000 clones listed, roughly 80% were seen once. Material for sequencing was peripheral blood. Receptors originate from a man in his 60s with acute or convalescent COVID-19. The CDR3 runs from the conserved cysteine through the conserved F or W. The D gene is left open where the match is weak. Expanded clones are given a class, and other clones once, few, many or no size at all.

>TRBD1|TRBV6-2/TRBV6-3|NA|16|TRBJ1-1
CASSYHITGGNTEAFF
TGTGCCAGCAGTTACCATATTACAGGGGGCAACACTGAAGCTTTCTTT
>TRBD1|TRBV2|NA|15|TRBJ2-2
CASSRQGSNTGELFF
TGTGCCAGCAGCCGACAGGGATCGAACACCGGGGAGCTGTTTTTT
>NA|TRBV5-5|NA|16|TRBJ1-3
CASSGDPKLSGNTIYF
TGTGCCAGCAGCGGAGACCCCAAACTCTCTGGAAACACCATATATTTT
>TRBD2|TRBV20-1|NA|15|TRBJ2-3
CSASFGAGSTDTQYF
TGCAGTGCTAGTTTCGGAGCGGGAAGCACAGATACGCAGTATTTT
>NA|TRBV28|NA|11|TRBJ1-3
CAGTNENTIYF
TGTGCCGGGACTAATGAAAACACCATATATTTT
>NA|TRBV14|NA|14|TRBJ1-2
CASSQKDLGYGYTF
TGTGCCAGCAGCCAAAAAGACCTAGGCTATGGCTACACCTTC
>TRBD1|TRBV19|NA|18|TRBJ1-1
CASSIGGWGTARDTEAFF
TGTGCCAGTAGTATAGGGGGATGGGGGACAGCTCGAGACACTGAAGCTTTCTTT
>NA|TRBV18|NA|15|TRBJ1-5
CASSPQRQSNQPQHF
TGTGCCAGCTCACCACAACGACAGAGCAATCAGCCCCAGCATTTT
>TRBD2|TRBV7-6|once|14|TRBJ2-3
CASSQGLVPDTQYF
TGTGCCAGCAGCCAGGGACTAGTCCCAGATACGCAGTATTTT
>TRBD2|TRBV11-1|NA|16|TRBJ2-1
CASSPLGLAGESEQFF
TGTGCCAGCAGCCCACTCGGGCTAGCGGGTGAGTCTGAGCAGTTCTTC
>TRBD1|TRBV24-1|NA|16|TRBJ1-2
CATSDSGDRRIYGYTF
TGTGCCACCAGTGATTCTGGGGACAGGAGAATTTATGGCTACACCTTC
>TRBD1|TRBV15|NA|16|TRBJ2-7
CATSSRWTGHSYEQYF
TGTGCCACCAGCAGTCGATGGACAGGACACTCCTACGAGCAGTACTTC
>TRBD1|TRBV6-2/TRBV6-3|NA|15|TRBJ2-1
CASSSGTGRWNEQFF
TGTGCCAGCAGCTCCGGGACAGGGCGATGGAATGAGCAGTTCTTC
>NA|TRBV27|once|14|TRBJ1-5
CASSFRGSNQPQHF
TGTGCCAGCAGTTTTCGGGGTAGCAATCAGCCCCAGCATTTT
>TRBD1|TRBV13|NA|15|TRBJ1-2
CASSFGTGGDYGYTF
TGTGCCAGCAGCTTCGGGACAGGGGGTGACTATGGCTACACCTTC
>NA|TRBV6-5|NA|13|TRBJ2-7
CASSYTRDYEQYF
TGTGCCAGCAGTTATACACGGGACTACGAGCAGTACTTC
>NA|TRBV5-1|NA|15|TRBJ2-7
CASSLVTAGVGEQYF
TGCGCCAGCAGCTTGGTAACGGCAGGGGTCGGCGAGCAGTACTTC
>NA|TRBV5-1|NA|14|TRBJ2-2
CASSVTADTGELFF
TGCGCCAGCAGCGTTACAGCGGACACCGGGGAGCTGTTTTTT
>TRBD1|TRBV7-2|NA|13|TRBJ2-5
CASSADRGETQYF
TGTGCCAGCAGCGCCGACAGGGGGGAGACCCAGTACTTC
>NA|TRBV5-1|NA|14|TRBJ2-3
CASSLASSTDTQYF
TGCGCCAGCAGCTTGGCCTCCAGCACAGATACGCAGTATTTT
>NA|TRBV9|NA|14|TRBJ1-1
CASSAQDIDTEAFF
TGTGCCAGCAGCGCCCAGGATATTGACACTGAAGCTTTCTTT
>TRBD1|TRBV5-1|once|14|TRBJ2-7
CASCAGTAQYEQYF
TGCGCCAGCTGCGCCGGGACAGCGCAATACGAGCAGTACTTC
>TRBD1|TRBV18|NA|13|TRBJ1-5
CASSQGANQPQHF
TGTGCCAGCTCACAGGGGGCGAATCAGCCCCAGCATTTT
>NA|TRBV11-1|NA|16|TRBJ2-7
CASSDSKRTFFYEQYF
TGTGCCAGCAGCGACTCAAAAAGGACTTTCTTCTACGAGCAGTACTTC
>TRBD1|TRBV29-1|NA|17|TRBJ2-5
CSALDRGQFVWTETQYF
TGCAGCGCCCTCGACAGGGGGCAATTTGTCTGGACAGAGACCCAGTACTTC
>NA|TRBV3-1/TRBV3-2|NA|15|TRBJ2-7
CASSPLKRLTDEQYF
TGTGCCAGCAGCCCCCTCAAGCGTTTAACTGACGAGCAGTACTTC
>NA|TRBV27|NA|13|TRBJ2-7
CASQDTYSYEQYF
TGTGCCAGCCAGGACACCTACAGCTACGAGCAGTACTTC
>TRBD1|TRBV4-1|NA|15|TRBJ2-2
CASSQAQGASGELFF
TGCGCCAGCAGCCAAGCACAGGGGGCCTCCGGGGAGCTGTTTTTT
>TRBD1|TRBV7-9|once|15|TRBJ2-3
CASSFADRVRNTQYF
TGTGCCAGCAGCTTCGCCGACAGGGTACGAAATACGCAGTATTTT
>NA|TRBV29-1|NA|13|TRBJ2-7
CSAVLSGAHEQYF
TGCAGCGCCGTTTTGTCAGGGGCCCACGAGCAGTACTTC
>NA|TRBV9|NA|15|TRBJ1-1
CASSSGWWGDTEAFF
TGTGCCAGCAGCTCCGGGTGGTGGGGGGACACTGAAGCTTTCTTT
>TRBD2|TRBV10-2|NA|18|TRBJ2-5
CASSDEGLAGPGGETQYF
TGCGCCAGCAGTGACGAGGGACTAGCGGGACCGGGAGGGGAGACCCAGTACTTC